This T cell receptor (beta chain) was sequenced for a study of cytomegalovirus exposure and HLA in healthy donors. A note on this clone: What it binds is not known. Different DNA sequences within this sample yield the same CDR3.

Whole-study findings and limits: Among donors in an Asian-associated ancestry cluster, a later analysis reportedly found fewer N-insertions than the roughly 670-donor mean.

Germline V gene lookup returns CDR1 MDHEN and CDR2 SYDVKM. The CDR3 contains 14 residues. V lost 2 bases, J lost 2 bases, and 9 bases lay in between. The PCR made use of 60 Vbeta and 13 Jbeta primers. The method was immunoSEQ multiplex PCR; TCRdb's version includes in-frame clones alone and lacks a portion of them. The sample consists of about 140,000 clones, about four fifths of them appearing once. The chain is built from TRBV28 and TRBJ1-1, with D perhaps TRBD1 (6 bases). Sequencing used PBMCs. The receptor was derived from a young woman in good health and CMV-seropositive. The CDR3: CASSLRTENTEAFF. The CDR3 bases are TGTGCCAGCAGTTTAAGGACAGAAAACACTGAAGCTTTCTTT.